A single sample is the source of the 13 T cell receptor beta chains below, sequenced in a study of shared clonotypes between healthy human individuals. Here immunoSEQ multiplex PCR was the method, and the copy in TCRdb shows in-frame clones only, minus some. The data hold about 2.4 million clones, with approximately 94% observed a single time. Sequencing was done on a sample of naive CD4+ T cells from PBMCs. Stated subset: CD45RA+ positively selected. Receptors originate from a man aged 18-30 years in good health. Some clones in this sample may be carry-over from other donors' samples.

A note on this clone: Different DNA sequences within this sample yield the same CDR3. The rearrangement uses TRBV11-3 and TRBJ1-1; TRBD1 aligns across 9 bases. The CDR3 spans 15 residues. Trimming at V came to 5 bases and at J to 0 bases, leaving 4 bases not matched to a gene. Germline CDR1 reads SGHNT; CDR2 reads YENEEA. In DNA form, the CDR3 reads TGTGCCAGCAGCCCGGGACAGGGAATGAACACTGAAGCTTTCTTT. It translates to CASSPGQGMNTEAFF.

The CDR3 sequence is CASSLEGNTYEQYF. The CDR3 coding sequence is TGCGCCAGCAGCTTGGAAGGGAACACCTACGAGCAGTACTTC. V and J are TRBV5-1 and TRBJ2-7; D is ambiguous. CDR1 is SGHRS and CDR2 is YFSETQ in the germline V gene. The CDR3 spans 14 residues. The V end lost 0 bases, the J end lost 2 bases, and 9 bases lay between the germline ends. The complete variable domain, with remaining parts taken from reference TRBV5-1 and TRBJ2-7, reads KAGVTQTPRYLIKTRGQQVTLSCSPISGHRSVSWYQQTPGQGLQFLFEYFSETQRNKGNFPGRFSGRQFSNSRSEMNVSTLELGDSALYLCASSLEGNTYEQYFGPGTRLTVT.

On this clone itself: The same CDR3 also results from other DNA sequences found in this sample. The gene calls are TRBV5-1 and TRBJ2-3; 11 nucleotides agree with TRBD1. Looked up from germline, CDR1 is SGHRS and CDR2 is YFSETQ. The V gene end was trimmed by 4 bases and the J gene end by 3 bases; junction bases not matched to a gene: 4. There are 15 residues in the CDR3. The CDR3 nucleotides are TGCGCCAGCAGCCTAGGACAGGGGGCGACAGATACGCAGTATTTT. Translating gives CASSLGQGATDTQYF.

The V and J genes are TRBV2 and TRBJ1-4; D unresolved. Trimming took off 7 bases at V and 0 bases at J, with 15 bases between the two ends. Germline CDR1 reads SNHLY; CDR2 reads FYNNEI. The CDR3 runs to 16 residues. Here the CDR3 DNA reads TGTGCCAGCATCTCAGGAAAGGTTCCAACTAATGAAAAACTGTTTTTT. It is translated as CASISGKVPTNEKLFF.

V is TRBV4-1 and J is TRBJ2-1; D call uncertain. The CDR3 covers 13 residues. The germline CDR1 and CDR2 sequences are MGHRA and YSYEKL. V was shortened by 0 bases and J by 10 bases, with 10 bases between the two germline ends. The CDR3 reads CASSQDGLREQFF. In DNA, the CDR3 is TGCGCCAGCAGCCAAGATGGTCTCCGAGAGCAGTTCTTC.

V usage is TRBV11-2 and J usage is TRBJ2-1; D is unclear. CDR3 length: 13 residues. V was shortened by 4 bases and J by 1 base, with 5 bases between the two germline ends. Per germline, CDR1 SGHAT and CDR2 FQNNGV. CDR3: CASSSQSYNEQFF. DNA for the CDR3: TGTGCCAGCAGCTCCCAGTCCTACAATGAGCAGTTCTTC.

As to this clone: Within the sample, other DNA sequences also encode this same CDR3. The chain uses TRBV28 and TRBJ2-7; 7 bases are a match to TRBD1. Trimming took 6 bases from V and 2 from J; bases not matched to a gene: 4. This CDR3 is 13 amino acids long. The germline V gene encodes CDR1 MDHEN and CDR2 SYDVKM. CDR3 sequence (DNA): TGTGCCAGCAGGACAGGGCTGACCTACGAGCAGTACTTC. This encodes CASRTGLTYEQYF. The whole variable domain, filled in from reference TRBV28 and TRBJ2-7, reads DVKVTQSSRYLVKRTGEKVFLECVQDMDHENMFWYRQDPGLGLRLIYFSYDVKMKEKGDIPEGYSVSREKKERFSLILESASTNQTSMYLCASRTGLTYEQYFGPGTRLTVT.

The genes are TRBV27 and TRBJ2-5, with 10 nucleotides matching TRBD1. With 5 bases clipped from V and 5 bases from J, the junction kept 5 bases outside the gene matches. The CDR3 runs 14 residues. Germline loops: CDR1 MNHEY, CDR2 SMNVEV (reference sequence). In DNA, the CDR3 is TGTGCCAGCAGTATCGGACAGGGGGGGGAGACCCAGTACTTC. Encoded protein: CASSIGQGGETQYF.

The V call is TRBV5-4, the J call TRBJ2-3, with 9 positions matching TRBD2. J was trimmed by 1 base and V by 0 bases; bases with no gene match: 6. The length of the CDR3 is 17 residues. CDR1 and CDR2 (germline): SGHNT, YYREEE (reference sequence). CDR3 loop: CASSLGSGRPRTDTQYF. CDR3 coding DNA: TGTGCCAGCAGCTTGGGCAGCGGGAGGCCCCGCACAGATACGCAGTATTTT.

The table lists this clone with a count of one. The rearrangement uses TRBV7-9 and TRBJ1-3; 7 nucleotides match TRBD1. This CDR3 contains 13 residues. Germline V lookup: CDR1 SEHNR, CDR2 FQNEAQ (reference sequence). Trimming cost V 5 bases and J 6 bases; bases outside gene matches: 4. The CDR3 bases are TGTGCCAGCAGCACTGGGACAGCAAACACCATATATTTT. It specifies CASSTGTANTIYF.

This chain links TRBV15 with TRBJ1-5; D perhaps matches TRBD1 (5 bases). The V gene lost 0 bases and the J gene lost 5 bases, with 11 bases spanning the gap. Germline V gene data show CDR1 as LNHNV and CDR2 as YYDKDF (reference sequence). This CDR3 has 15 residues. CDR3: CATSREKWGYQPQHF. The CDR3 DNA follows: TGTGCCACCAGCAGAGAGAAGTGGGGCTATCAGCCCCAGCATTTT.

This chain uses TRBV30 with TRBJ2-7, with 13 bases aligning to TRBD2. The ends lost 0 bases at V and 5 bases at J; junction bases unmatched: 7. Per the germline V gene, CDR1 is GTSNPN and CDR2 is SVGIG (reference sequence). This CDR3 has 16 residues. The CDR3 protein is CAWSVLAGGLIDEQYF. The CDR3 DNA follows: TGTGCCTGGAGTGTACTAGCGGGAGGGCTTATAGACGAGCAGTACTTC.

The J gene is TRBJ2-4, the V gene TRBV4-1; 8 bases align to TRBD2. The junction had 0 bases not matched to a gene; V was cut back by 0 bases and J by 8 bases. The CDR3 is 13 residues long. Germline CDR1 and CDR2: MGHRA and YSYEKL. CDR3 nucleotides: TGCGCCAGCAGCCAAGACGGGGGGGACATTCAGTACTTC. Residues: CASSQDGGDIQYF.